This T cell receptor (beta chain) was sequenced for a study of blood T cells in healthy people across ages. The wider study: Template switching retrieved approximately one barcoded beta molecule for each two T cells.

On this clonotype: Antigen unknown.

Study-wide points: Roughly linearly, TCR beta diversity per million T cells fell as age increased.

Each donor gave ten milliliters of peripheral blood. Together with a sample-barcoded 5' primer, a J-beta primer mix was included in a second PCR lasting roughly 6 to 12 cycles. TCRdb itself ran the 5' RACE reads through MiXCR, one entry per CDR3 protein. The sample has fewer than 1 million distinct CDR3 sequences; more than 40% are singletons. Source material: blood. The receptor's source is a man in his sixties in good health.

CDR3 loop: CASSQEAGTVGSYNEQFF. DNA for the CDR3: TGCGCCAGCAGCCAAGAGGCGGGGACGGTCGGGTCCTACAATGAGCAGTTCTTC. The chain uses TRBV4-3 and TRBJ2-1; TRBD2 might be the D (6 bases). The CDR3 has 18 amino acids. Trimming removed 0 bases at V and 1 base at J, with 16 bases between. Germline-derived CDR1 and CDR2 are LGHNA and YSLEER.